This is a list of T cell receptor beta chains from one sample in a study of PD-1 blockade in mismatch repair-deficient tumors. Only in-frame clones appear in the TCRdb table, and some are missing; sequencing was by immunoSEQ multiplex PCR. The table lists approximately 79,000 clones, roughly 80% of them singletons. The sample consisted of peripheral blood, taken 44 weeks after starting pembrolizumab. These receptors all stem from an adult with mismatch repair-deficient cancer. Both conserved end residues are part of each CDR3. Each record gives: D gene, clone size, J gene, V gene, CDR3 DNA, CDR3 protein. The D gene is left open where the match is weak. Size tells how often a clone was seen (once, few, many) or the class of an expanded clone, and some rows leave it out.

D: .
size: .
J: TRBJ2-1
V: TRBV21-1
DNA: TGTGCCAGCAAGATAAAGGGTAGTGAGCAGTTCTTC
CDR3: CASKIKGSEQFF

D: .
size: few
J: TRBJ2-7
V: TRBV2
DNA: TGTGCCAGCAGTGAAGGCGACTCGCGGAACTACGAGCAGTACTTC
CDR3: CASSEGDSRNYEQYF

D: TRBD1
size: .
J: TRBJ1-3
V: TRBV5-4
DNA: TGTGCCAGCAGCGCGGGACAGAGCTCTGGAAACACCATATATTTT
CDR3: CASSAGQSSGNTIYF

D: .
size: .
J: TRBJ1-1
V: TRBV6-1
DNA: TGTGCCAGCAGTGAAGCAGTAGGAGGAATGAACACTGAAGCTTTCTTT
CDR3: CASSEAVGGMNTEAFF

D: .
size: .
J: TRBJ1-2
V: TRBV29-1
DNA: TGCAGCGTTGAAGAGGTGGGGGGCGGCTATGGCTACACCTTC
CDR3: CSVEEVGGGYGYTF

D: .
size: .
J: TRBJ1-3
V: TRBV2
DNA: TGTGCCAGCAGTGAACACAGCTCTGGAAACACCATATATTTT
CDR3: CASSEHSSGNTIYF

D: .
size: .
J: TRBJ2-7
V: TRBV4-1
DNA: TGCGCCAGCAGCCAAGTCCGACGGGACACCTACGAGCAGTACTTC
CDR3: CASSQVRRDTYEQYF

D: .
size: .
J: TRBJ2-4
V: TRBV9
DNA: TGTGCCAGCAGCCCTGCGGAAGGGGTTTACAACAAAAACATTCAGTACTTC
CDR3: CASSPAEGVYNKNIQYF

D: .
size: .
J: TRBJ2-1
V: TRBV19
DNA: TGTGCCAGTAGTATAGGAAGAAATGAGCAGTTCTTC
CDR3: CASSIGRNEQFF

D: .
size: .
J: TRBJ2-6
V: TRBV7-3
DNA: TGTGCCAGCAGCAACTCTGGGGCCAACGTCCTGACTTTC
CDR3: CASSNSGANVLTF

D: .
size: once
J: TRBJ2-1
V: TRBV5-1
DNA: TGCGCCAGCAACAAGGCCGATTCCCCCAATGAGCAGTTCTTC
CDR3: CASNKADSPNEQFF

D: TRBD2
size: few
J: TRBJ2-3
V: TRBV4-1
DNA: TGCGCCAGCAGCCACCTAATAGCACATAGCGGGAGGGAGGATACGCAGTATTTT
CDR3: CASSHLIAHSGREDTQYF

D: .
size: .
J: TRBJ1-3
V: TRBV6-5
DNA: TGTGCCAGCACGGGCTCTGGAAACACCATATATTTT
CDR3: CASTGSGNTIYF

D: TRBD2
size: .
J: TRBJ2-1
V: TRBV5-1
DNA: TGCGCCAGCAGCTTATCGCTAGCGGGAGATAATGAGCAGTTCTTC
CDR3: CASSLSLAGDNEQFF

D: .
size: few
J: TRBJ1-5
V: TRBV11-2
DNA: TGTGCCAGCAGCTTAGTCGCGAATAGCAATCAGCCCCAGCATTTT
CDR3: CASSLVANSNQPQHF

D: .
size: .
J: TRBJ1-4
V: TRBV29-1
DNA: TGCAGCGTTGGAGGGGCAGGAAAACTGTTTTTT
CDR3: CSVGGAGKLFF

D: TRBD1
size: .
J: TRBJ2-3
V: TRBV5-1
DNA: TGCGCCAGCAGCTCCCTGCCAGGGGGTAACACAGATACGCAGTATTTT
CDR3: CASSSLPGGNTDTQYF

D: .
size: few
J: TRBJ2-7
V: TRBV6-5
DNA: TGTGCCAGCAGTGGAAAAGTGGGCGAGCAGTACTTC
CDR3: CASSGKVGEQYF

D: .
size: .
J: TRBJ2-1
V: TRBV11-2
DNA: TGTGCCAGCAGCTTAGATCTTTCCTATGAGCAGTTCTTC
CDR3: CASSLDLSYEQFF

D: .
size: .
J: TRBJ2-1
V: TRBV5-1
DNA: TGCGCCAGCCGAACTTCGGGGACCAATGAGCAGTTCTTC
CDR3: CASRTSGTNEQFF

D: .
size: .
J: TRBJ1-1
V: TRBV5-1
DNA: TGCGCCAGCACCACAGGGCCGAACACTGAAGCTTTCTTT
CDR3: CASTTGPNTEAFF

D: .
size: .
J: TRBJ2-1
V: TRBV5-8
DNA: TGTGCCAGCAGCTTGTCCCAGGGACCCTACAATGAGCAGTTCTTC
CDR3: CASSLSQGPYNEQFF

D: .
size: few
J: TRBJ1-2
V: TRBV2
DNA: TGTGCCAGCAGTGATCAACGGGGTGACTATGGCTACACCTTC
CDR3: CASSDQRGDYGYTF

D: .
size: .
J: TRBJ2-7
V: TRBV7-9
DNA: TGTGCCAGCACCAGGGGCAACTACGAGCAGTACTTC
CDR3: CASTRGNYEQYF

D: .
size: .
J: TRBJ2-1
V: TRBV7-6
DNA: TGTGCCAGCAGCTTACTAGGGCGGAACTCCTACAATGAGCAGTTCTTC
CDR3: CASSLLGRNSYNEQFF

D: TRBD2
size: .
J: TRBJ2-1
V: TRBV7-3
DNA: TGTGCCAGCAGCTTCTTTAGCGGGGAGTACAATGAGCAGTTCTTC
CDR3: CASSFFSGEYNEQFF

D: .
size: .
J: TRBJ1-5
V: TRBV5-6
DNA: TGTGCCAGCAGCTTGGGGGGAGGCTATCAGCCCCAGCATTTT
CDR3: CASSLGGGYQPQHF

D: TRBD2
size: .
J: TRBJ2-1
V: TRBV19
DNA: TGTGCCAGTATTCGGACTAGCGGGTATGGTGAGCAGTTCTTC
CDR3: CASIRTSGYGEQFF

D: .
size: .
J: TRBJ1-2
V: TRBV7-9
DNA: TGTGCCAGCAGCCCAAACGAAGGGGGCTACACCTTC
CDR3: CASSPNEGGYTF

D: .
size: .
J: TRBJ2-4
V: TRBV5-1
DNA: TGCGCCAGCAGCTTGGGTAGCGGAGCCAAAAACATTCAGTACTTC
CDR3: CASSLGSGAKNIQYF

D: .
size: .
J: TRBJ2-7
V: TRBV11-2
DNA: TGTGCCAGCAGCAGCAGAGGGACAAGGAACTACTACGAGCAGTACTTC
CDR3: CASSSRGTRNYYEQYF

D: TRBD1
size: .
J: TRBJ2-7
V: TRBV2
DNA: TGTGCCAGCGAACAGGGGTACTCCTACGAGCAGTACTTC
CDR3: CASEQGYSYEQYF

D: TRBD2
size: .
J: TRBJ2-1
V: TRBV27
DNA: TGTGCCAGCAGTCGACTAGCGGGAGGTACCCATGAGCAGTTCTTC
CDR3: CASSRLAGGTHEQFF

D: TRBD1
size: .
J: TRBJ2-5
V: TRBV28
DNA: TGTGCCAGCAGTTTCCAAACAGGGGGTGAGACCCAGTACTTC
CDR3: CASSFQTGGETQYF

D: TRBD1
size: few
J: TRBJ1-5
V: TRBV7-9
DNA: TGTGCCAGCAGCTTCGGACAGGGGCTTCAGCCCCAGCATTTT
CDR3: CASSFGQGLQPQHF

D: .
size: few
J: TRBJ2-7
V: TRBV27
DNA: TGTGCCAGCAACTCCCCAGACAAACCCTACGAGCAGTACTTC
CDR3: CASNSPDKPYEQYF

D: TRBD2
size: few
J: TRBJ2-7
V: TRBV7-7
DNA: TGTGCTAGCAGCTTAGATCTCGCGGGAGCTAACGAGCAGTACTTC
CDR3: CASSLDLAGANEQYF

D: .
size: .
J: TRBJ2-1
V: TRBV5-1
DNA: TGCGCCAGCAGCCCGGATACCTACAATGAGCAGTTCTTC
CDR3: CASSPDTYNEQFF

D: .
size: .
J: TRBJ2-1
V: TRBV9
DNA: TGTGCCTCGGGGCCTGTCGGCAATGAGCAGTTCTTC
CDR3: CASGPVGNEQFF

D: TRBD2
size: .
J: TRBJ2-5
V: TRBV7-3
DNA: TGTGCCAGCAGCCCAGGACTAGCGGGGTACCAAGAGACCCAGTACTTC
CDR3: CASSPGLAGYQETQYF

D: .
size: few
J: TRBJ2-7
V: TRBV6-1
DNA: TGTGCCAGCATCTTAAACTACGAGCAGTACTTC
CDR3: CASILNYEQYF

D: .
size: .
J: TRBJ1-5
V: TRBV6-5
DNA: TGTGCCAGCAGAACAGGGAGGAATCAGCCCCAGCATTTT
CDR3: CASRTGRNQPQHF

D: .
size: .
J: TRBJ2-5
V: TRBV11-2
DNA: TGTGCCAGCAGCCCAGGGGAGACCCAGTACTTC
CDR3: CASSPGETQYF

D: .
size: .
J: TRBJ2-7
V: TRBV4-3
DNA: TGCGCCAGCAGCCAAGTCGTGGGCAGTGAGCAGTACTTC
CDR3: CASSQVVGSEQYF